These 11 T cell receptor beta chains came from one sample sequenced in a study of blood T cell repertoires in COVID-19. Using immunoSEQ multiplex PCR, the repertoire was profiled, and TCRdb retains in-frame clones only, with some absent. The sample records about 170,000 clones, 85% being singletons. Sequencing was carried out using peripheral blood. All receptors derive from a human donor with acute or convalescent COVID-19. The donor label of this sample is uncertain.

The chain is built from TRBV5-4 and TRBJ2-5; 8 nucleotides agree with TRBD2. From germline, CDR1 is SGHNT and CDR2 YYREEE (reference sequence). Trimming cost V 0 bases and J 4 bases; bases outside gene matches: 11. This CDR3 is 17 amino acids long. CDR3 sequence reads: CASSLERLAGRPETQYF. The CDR3 DNA follows: TGTGCCAGCAGCTTGGAACGGCTAGCGGGCCGCCCAGAGACCCAGTACTTC.

The chain is built from TRBV9 and TRBJ1-1; D possibly corresponds to TRBD1 (6 bases). Per germline, CDR1 SGDLS and CDR2 YYNGEE. The length of the CDR3 is 13 residues. With 7 bases removed from V and 3 bases from J, the gap between germline ends came to 13 bases. The CDR3 sequence is CASSSGDDTEAFF. DNA for the CDR3: TGTGCCAGCTCGTCAGGGGACGACACTGAAGCTTTCTTT.

This clone has a single count. The rearrangement links TRBV30 to TRBJ2-2, with TRBD1 identical over 8 bases. The germline V gene encodes CDR1 GTSNPN and CDR2 SVGIG (reference sequence). CDR3 length: 15 residues. With 7 bases clipped from V and 3 bases from J, the junction kept 10 bases outside the gene matches. CDR3 sequence: CAFHHGQGDTGELFF. The CDR3 DNA sequence: TGTGCCTTTCATCACGGACAGGGTGACACCGGGGAGCTGTTTTTT.

The sample holds one count of this clone. The gene calls are TRBV15 and TRBJ2-2, with TRBD1 identical over 7 bases. CDR1 LNHNV and CDR2 YYDKDF come from the germline V gene (reference sequence). The CDR3 length is 15 residues. Trimming cost V 5 bases and J 5 bases; bases outside gene matches: 8. The CDR3 loop is CATSFRQGGTGELFF. The CDR3 DNA follows: TGTGCCACCAGCTTCCGACAGGGCGGGACCGGGGAGCTGTTTTTT.

The V and J genes are TRBV11-3 and TRBJ2-7; 9 bases are shared with TRBD1. V trimming: 5 bases; J trimming: 11 bases; junction bases outside the gene matches: 13. This CDR3 has 14 amino acids. Germline V lookup: CDR1 SGHNT, CDR2 YENEEA. The CDR3 sequence is CASSTTGTGPSKYF. DNA for the CDR3: TGTGCCAGCAGCACCACCGGGACAGGGCCGTCGAAGTACTTC.

The chain joins TRBV18 to TRBJ1-4, with a tentative D call TRBD1 (6 bases). The germline V gene encodes CDR1 KGHSH and CDR2 LQKENI. V lost 3 bases, J lost 5 bases, and 13 bases lay in between. CDR3 size: 15 residues. The CDR3 bases are TGTGCCAGCTCACCTGCCGGGACAAGGAATGAAAAACTGTTTTTT. It is translated as CASSPAGTRNEKLFF.

V usage is TRBV4-1 and J usage is TRBJ2-1, with D perhaps TRBD2 (5 bases). Germline CDR1 MGHRA, CDR2 YSYEKL. The CDR3 runs 14 residues. V was pared by 4 bases and J by 9 bases, with 16 bases between. CDR3 protein: CASSPGLQAREQFF. The CDR3 coding sequence is TGCGCCAGCAGCCCAGGACTCCAAGCTCGTGAGCAGTTCTTC.

This chain links TRBV9 with TRBJ1-6; a weak D match, TRBD1 (6 bases). The CDR3 is 16 amino acids. V lost 3 bases and J lost 4, with 14 bases in between. Germline CDR1 SGDLS, CDR2 YYNGEE. Here the CDR3 reads CASSATGQNYNSPLHF. CDR3 coding DNA: TGTGCCAGCAGCGCCACAGGGCAAAATTATAATTCACCCCTCCACTTT.

The chain is built from TRBV28 and TRBJ2-5; 10 bases are shared with TRBD2. CDR1 MDHEN and CDR2 SYDVKM come from the germline V gene. The CDR3 sequence is 16 residues long. J gave up 9 bases and V 6 bases, and 16 bases lay outside the gene matches. The CDR3 loop reads CASSLSLGSGGLSQYF. CDR3 DNA sequence: TGTGCCAGCAGCCTCAGTTTGGGTAGCGGGGGGCTCTCCCAGTACTTC.

This clone was picked up a small number of times. V is TRBV6-6 and J is TRBJ1-4; D not resolved. The CDR3 length is 13 residues. The V gene lost 7 bases and the J gene lost 3 bases, with 9 bases spanning the gap. Germline CDR1 reads MNHNY; CDR2 reads SVGAGI (reference sequence). In nucleotides, the CDR3 is TGTGCCAGCAAGTTAGTAGCTAATGAAAAACTGTTTTTT. It codes for CASKLVANEKLFF.

The chain joins TRBV7-9 to TRBJ1-4, with D uncertain. Germline CDR1 SEHNR, CDR2 FQNEAQ (reference sequence). Trimming removed 0 bases from V and 3 bases from J, with 11 bases in between. The CDR3 totals 16 residues. In DNA form, the CDR3 reads TGTGCCAGCAGCTTAGCGGCTGCGGGAGCTAATGAAAAACTGTTTTTT. Translation: CASSLAAAGANEKLFF.